These 9 T cell receptor beta chains share one sample of origin, sequenced in a study of regulatory T cells in long-lasting Graves disease. Regarding time point: newly diagnosed GD, antithyroid drugs for less than 3 months. Isolated PBMC RNA provided the starting material for the TCR library. CDR3-region Arm-PCR and iRepertoire HTBI primers produced the TCR beta libraries. Each CDR3 protein is one row after TCRdb ran MiXCR on the multiplex PCR reads. The sample shows 410,000 or so distinct CDR3 sequences, 14% to 15% of them seen only once. Separately, the same data were catalogued under a study of T cells in Graves' hyperthyroidism and ophthalmopathy.

The specimen was peripheral blood mononuclear cells (PBMCs), collected at new diagnosis, from a patient treated with antithyroid drugs. All receptors come from a woman in her twenties or thirties with Graves disease.

J is TRBJ1-1 and V is TRBV28; D gene unclear. Deletions cut 6 bases from V and 4 bases from J, with 9 bases between. This CDR3 comprises 12 residues. Germline loops: CDR1 MDHEN, CDR2 SYDVKM. In nucleotides, the CDR3 is TGTGCCAGCAGGGACCTTCCCACTGAAGCTTTCTTT. This translates into CASRDLPTEAFF.

This clonotype was counted at least ten times. This chain links TRBV7-3 with TRBJ2-1; 10 bases map to TRBD2. The V gene's germline CDR1 is SGHTA and CDR2 FQGTGA. The J segment lost 10 bases and the V segment lost 7 bases, leaving 4 bases of the junction unmatched. CDR3 length: 12 residues. The CDR3 sequence is CASKAGGTEQFF. The CDR3, as DNA: TGTGCCAGCAAAGCGGGGGGGACAGAGCAGTTCTTC.

This clonotype has at least ten counts. V and J are TRBV20-1 and TRBJ2-3; 8 bases are shared with TRBD2. Trimming took 8 bases from V and 0 from J; bases not matched to a gene: 4. The germline V gene encodes CDR1 DFQATT and CDR2 SNEGSKA (reference sequence). There are 13 residues in the CDR3. The CDR3, as DNA: TGCAGTCCTACTAGCGGTAGCACAGATACGCAGTATTTT. This gives the protein CSPTSGSTDTQYF.

This clonotype was seen only a few times. V and J are TRBV10-3 and TRBJ2-7; D is undetermined. The V and J ends lost 4 bases and 5 bases respectively, with 6 bases between them. This CDR3 is 11 amino acids long. The germline gives CDR1 ENHRY, CDR2 SYGVKD. CDR3 DNA: TGTGCCATCAGTGCGGGTAACGAGCAGTACTTC. Translated: CAISAGNEQYF.

The rearrangement links TRBV4-1 to TRBJ2-5, with D possibly TRBD2 on 7 matching bases. CDR1 is MGHRA, CDR2 YSYEKL, per germline. There are 16 residues in the CDR3. V gave up 4 bases and J gave up 4 bases, with 19 bases separating them. CDR3 loop: CASSRTSVGGGETQYF. The CDR3 nucleotides read TGCGCCAGCAGCCGCACCTCCGTGGGAGGGGGAGAGACCCAGTACTTC.

The chain recombines TRBV24-1 with TRBJ2-3; 11 bases fit TRBD2. The CDR3 length is 20 residues. Per the germline V gene, CDR1 is KGHDR and CDR2 is SFDVKD. V lost 2 bases to trimming and J lost 4 bases; unmatched junction nucleotides: 16. The CDR3 region is CATSDSPRVTSGSFADTQYF. For the CDR3, the DNA is TGTGCCACCAGTGATTCCCCTAGGGTCACTAGCGGGAGTTTCGCAGATACGCAGTATTTT.

This clonotype was counted at least ten times. CDR3 region: CASSDGTSGRGVRETQYF. DNA for the CDR3: TGTGCCAGCAGTGACGGGACTAGCGGGAGAGGGGTACGAGAGACCCAGTACTTC. The chain links TRBV6-2 or TRBV6-3 to TRBJ2-5; 14 bases agree with TRBD2. The germline V gene has CDR1 MNHEY and CDR2 SVGEGT. V trimming: 5 bases; J trimming: 4 bases; junction bases outside the gene matches: 12. CDR3 length: 18 residues.

The J gene is TRBJ2-3, the V gene TRBV10-3, with 8 positions matching TRBD2. This CDR3 has 14 amino acids. The germline V gene encodes CDR1 ENHRY and CDR2 SYGVKD. With 6 bases clipped from V and 3 bases from J, the junction kept 5 bases outside the gene matches. The CDR3: CAIRKREFTDTQYF. For the CDR3, the DNA is TGTGCCATCAGGAAGCGGGAGTTTACAGATACGCAGTATTTT.

This clonotype was recorded many times. This chain joins TRBV7-2 and TRBJ2-3, with 7 bases that match TRBD2. Germline CDR1 reads SGHTA; CDR2 reads FQGNSA. This CDR3 has 15 residues. J gave up 4 bases and V 1 base, and 5 bases lay outside the gene matches. CDR3 in amino acids: CASSLDGGSPDTQYF. The CDR3 nucleotides are TGTGCCAGCAGCTTAGATGGCGGGAGTCCAGATACGCAGTATTTT.